The 13 T cell receptor beta chains listed next were all sequenced from one sample in a study of blood T cell repertoires in COVID-19. Sequencing used immunoSEQ multiplex PCR; TCRdb keeps in-frame clones, though not all of them. The sample has 100,000 or so clones; more than 70% are singletons. Specimen: peripheral blood. The receptors stem from a woman between 25 and 40 years old with acute or convalescent COVID-19.

This clone was found once. The chain carries TRBV9 and TRBJ2-1; 7 bases fit TRBD1. Germline lookup yields CDR1 SGDLS and CDR2 YYNGEE. The junction had 10 bases not matched to a gene; V was cut back by 3 bases and J by 7 bases. The CDR3 loop spans 15 amino acids. CDR3 protein: CASSEGPGQRNEQFF. In nucleotides, the CDR3 is TGTGCCAGCAGCGAGGGGCCGGGACAGAGAAATGAGCAGTTCTTC.

The table lists this clone with a few counts. The chain recombines TRBV11-3 with TRBJ2-1; possible D gene TRBD2, 5 bases. The CDR3 is 13 residues long. The germline V and J ends were trimmed by 5 bases and 8 bases, with 13 bases remaining between them. CDR1 and CDR2 from the germline V gene are SGHNT and YENEEA. In nucleotides, the CDR3 is TGTGCCAGCAGCCCCCGGGGAGTAGATGAGCAGTTCTTC. It translates to CASSPRGVDEQFF. Based on the CDR3 plus reference TRBV11-3 and TRBJ2-1, the full variable domain is EAGVVQSPRYKIIEKKQPVAFWCNPISGHNTLYWYLQNLGQGPELLIRYENEEAVDDSQLPKDRFSAERLKGVDSTLKIQPAELGDSAVYLCASSPRGVDEQFFGPGTRLTVL.

This clone appeared a few times. The rearrangement links TRBV18 to TRBJ1-1; 9 bases match TRBD1. The CDR3 has 15 amino acids. CDR1 KGHSH and CDR2 LQKENI come from the germline V gene. The trim removed 6 bases at V and 4 bases at J, leaving 9 bases unmatched. The CDR3 region has the DNA TGTGCCAGCTCGGGACAGGGTGGCCTTGGCACTGAAGCTTTCTTT. As protein: CASSGQGGLGTEAFF.

The chain links TRBV6-5 to TRBJ1-4; perhaps TRBD1 as D (5 bases). There are 14 residues in the CDR3. Deletions cut 6 bases from V and 6 bases from J, with 14 bases between. The germline V gene has CDR1 MNHEY and CDR2 SVGAGI. Here the CDR3 DNA reads TGTGCCAGCAGCCTCACCTCAGGGTATGAAAAACTGTTTTTT. Protein product: CASSLTSGYEKLFF.

The chain carries TRBV30 and TRBJ1-2; D not resolved. The germline CDR1 and CDR2 sequences are GTSNPN and SVGIG (reference sequence). The CDR3 consists of 12 residues. The ends were cut back, 0 bases at V and 7 bases at J, with 9 bases in the middle. In DNA, the CDR3 is TGTGCCTGGAGTGTCGGAGGGCCTGGCTACACCTTC. The encoded protein is CAWSVGGPGYTF.

The genes are TRBV27 and TRBJ1-6, with 7 bases lining up with TRBD1. The length of the CDR3 is 16 residues. V dropped 4 bases and J dropped 6; count of bases not matched to a gene: 9. Germline CDR1 reads MNHEY; CDR2 reads SMNVEV (reference sequence). CDR3 region: CASSSQGGAGNSPLHF. CDR3 coding DNA: TGTGCCAGCAGTTCCCAAGGGGGCGCGGGTAATTCACCCCTCCACTTT.

The rearrangement joins TRBV6-5 to TRBJ1-3, with TRBD1 as a possible D gene (5 bases). Germline values: CDR1 MNHEY, CDR2 SVGAGI. This CDR3 contains 13 residues. Trimming took off 6 bases at V and 1 base at J, with 7 bases between the two ends. The CDR3 DNA reads TGTGCCAGCAGGCAGGGTTCTGGAAACACCATATATTTT. Protein: CASRQGSGNTIYF.

The CDR3 DNA sequence: TGTGCCAGCAGTTTAAGGACAGTCCCCCCAATAGGAAAACTGTTTTTT. This codes for CASSLRTVPPIGKLFF. V and J are TRBV28 and TRBJ1-4; D may be TRBD1 (6 bases). CDR3 size: 16 residues. The V gene's germline CDR1 is MDHEN and CDR2 SYDVKM. The V end was cut by 2 bases, the J end by 10 bases, with 20 bases between.

This chain joins TRBV7-9 and TRBJ2-7; 7 bases are a match to TRBD2. This CDR3 comprises 16 residues. Germline values: CDR1 SEHNR, CDR2 FQNEAQ (reference sequence). V was clipped by 6 bases and J by 5 bases; unmatched bases: 16. CDR3 nucleotides: TGTGCCAGCAGTCCCCAGCGGGGTGGGACGTGGGACGAGCAGTACTTC. Protein: CASSPQRGGTWDEQYF.

The chain joins TRBV11-2 to TRBJ1-4, with 9 bases matching TRBD1. The CDR3 has 13 amino acids. J was trimmed by 8 bases and V by 8 bases; bases with no gene match: 6. In germline, CDR1 is SGHAT, CDR2 FQNNGV. The CDR3 region is CASGQGTREKLFF. CDR3 DNA: TGTGCCAGCGGACAGGGGACGCGGGAAAAACTGTTTTTT.

The chain employs TRBV5-6 and TRBJ1-4, with 7 bases identical to TRBD1. V was clipped by 3 bases and J by 7 bases; unmatched bases: 9. This CDR3 spans 15 amino acids. CDR1 SGHDT and CDR2 YYEEEE come from the germline V gene. The CDR3 DNA follows: TGTGCCAGCAGCTCCGAACAGGGGTACAGTGAAAAACTGTTTTTT. Its translation: CASSSEQGYSEKLFF.

The gene calls are TRBV7-9 and TRBJ2-6; D remains ambiguous. The CDR3 loop spans 14 amino acids. The V end lost 5 bases, the J end lost 1 base, and 6 bases lay between the germline ends. Germline V gives CDR1 SEHNR, CDR2 FQNEAQ (reference sequence). CDR3 loop: CASSPVSGANVLTF. The CDR3 DNA sequence: TGTGCCAGCAGCCCTGTTTCTGGGGCCAACGTCCTGACTTTC.

The chain links TRBV14 to TRBJ2-7; D possibly corresponds to TRBD2 (5 bases). V was cut by 0 bases and J by 3 bases, with 6 bases left in between. The germline V gene has CDR1 SGHDN and CDR2 FVKESK. The CDR3 extends over 13 amino acids. The CDR3 sequence: CASSQERVYEQYF. CDR3 nucleotide sequence: TGTGCCAGCAGCCAAGAGAGGGTCTACGAGCAGTACTTC.